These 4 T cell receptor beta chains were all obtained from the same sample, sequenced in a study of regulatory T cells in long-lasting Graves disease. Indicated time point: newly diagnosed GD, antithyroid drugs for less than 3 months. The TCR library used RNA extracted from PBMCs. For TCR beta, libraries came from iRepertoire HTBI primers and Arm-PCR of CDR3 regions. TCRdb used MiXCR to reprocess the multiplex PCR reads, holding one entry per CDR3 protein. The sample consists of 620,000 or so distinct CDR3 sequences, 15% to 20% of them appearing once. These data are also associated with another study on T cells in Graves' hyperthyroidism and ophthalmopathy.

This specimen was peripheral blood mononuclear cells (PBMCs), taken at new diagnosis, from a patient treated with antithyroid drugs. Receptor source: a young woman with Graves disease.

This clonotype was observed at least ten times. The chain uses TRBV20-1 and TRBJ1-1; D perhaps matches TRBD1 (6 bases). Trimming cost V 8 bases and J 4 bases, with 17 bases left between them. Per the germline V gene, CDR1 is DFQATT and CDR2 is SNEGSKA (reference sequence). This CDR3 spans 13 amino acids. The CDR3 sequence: CSTTGTRGTEAFF. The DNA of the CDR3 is TGCAGTACAACCGGGACAAGAGGCACTGAAGCTTTCTTT.

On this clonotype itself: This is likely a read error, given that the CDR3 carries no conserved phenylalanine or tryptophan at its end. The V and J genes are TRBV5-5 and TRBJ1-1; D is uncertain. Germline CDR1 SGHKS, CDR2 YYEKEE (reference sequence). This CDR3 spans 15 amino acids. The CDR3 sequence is CASSLLAGLNTEAFS. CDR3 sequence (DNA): TGTGCCAGCAGCTTGTTGGCGGGGTTGAACACTGAGGCTTTCTCT.

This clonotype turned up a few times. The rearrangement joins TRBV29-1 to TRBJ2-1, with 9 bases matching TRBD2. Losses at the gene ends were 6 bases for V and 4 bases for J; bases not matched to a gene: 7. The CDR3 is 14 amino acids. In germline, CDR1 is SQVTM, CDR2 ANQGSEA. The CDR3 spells CSVAGTSSYNEQFF. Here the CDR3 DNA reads TGCAGCGTGGCAGGGACTAGCAGTTACAATGAGCAGTTCTTC.

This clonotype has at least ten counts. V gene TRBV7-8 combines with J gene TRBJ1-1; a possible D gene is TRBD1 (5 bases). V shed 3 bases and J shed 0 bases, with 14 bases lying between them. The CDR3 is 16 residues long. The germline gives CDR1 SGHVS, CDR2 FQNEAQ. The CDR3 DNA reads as TGTGCCAGCAGCTTGGGCGGGGGGTTGATGAACACTGAAGCTTTCTTT. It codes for CASSLGGGLMNTEAFF.